The 27 T cell receptor beta chains given below trace back to one sample, sequenced in a study of kidney transplant recipient with SARS-CoV-2 infection. TCRdb fed the reads into MiXCR, producing one record per CDR3 protein. Among 200,000 to 300,000 distinct CDR3 sequences listed, more than 25% were seen once. Sequencing was performed on a blood sample, taken at baseline and around day 110 from a kidney transplant recipient. These receptors were collected from a male patient in his thirties who had COVID-19 and was a kidney transplant recipient. T cells may partly derive from the graft donor.

The chain employs TRBV7-9 and TRBJ1-2; D ambiguous. The germline CDR1 and CDR2 sequences are SEHNR and FQNEAQ (reference sequence). The CDR3 runs 17 residues. Trimming stripped 8 bases from V and 4 bases from J, with 26 bases between. CDR3 loop: CASGHFVYHGKTYGYTF. The CDR3 region has the DNA TGTGCCAGCGGCCATTTCGTATACCATGGAAAGACCTATGGCTACACCTTC.

The chain employs TRBV4-3 and TRBJ2-3, with D maybe TRBD2 (5 bases). Trimming left V 4 bases short and J 2 bases short, with 10 bases between. The CDR3 contains 14 residues. Germline V lookup: CDR1 LGHNA, CDR2 YSLEER. CDR3 DNA sequence: TGCGCCAGCAGCCGGATTCTAGCCACAGATACGCAGTATTTT. Its protein is CASSRILATDTQYF.

As to this clonotype: This may come from a read error, since a much larger clone is one base off. This chain connects TRBV5-1 to TRBJ1-3; D gene uncertain. Per the germline V gene, CDR1 is SGHRS and CDR2 is YFSETQ. This CDR3 is 16 amino acids long. Trimming shortened V by 1 base and J by 3 bases, and 14 bases separated the two germline ends. The CDR3 DNA follows: TGCGCCAGCAGCTTGTCCCCAGGAGCCTTTGGAAACACCATATATTTT. Its translation: CASSLSPGAFGNTIYF.

This clonotype was picked up many times. The chain carries TRBV11-2 and TRBJ2-1, with D tentatively TRBD1 (6 bases). The CDR3 runs to 14 residues. Trimming cost V 5 bases and J 6 bases, with 14 bases left between them. The germline V gene has CDR1 SGHAT and CDR2 FQNNGV. The DNA for the CDR3 is TGTGCCAGCAGCCAAGTGACAGGCGGCAATGAGCAGTTCTTC. Amino acids: CASSQVTGGNEQFF.

With regard to this clonotype: Possible read error: a much larger clone is one base away. The chain is built from TRBV6-5 and TRBJ1-2, with D possibly being TRBD1 (6 bases). CDR1 is MNHEY, CDR2 SVGAGI, per germline. This CDR3 comprises 13 residues. This chain's CDR3 is CTSSKAGVGGYTF. The CDR3 DNA reads as TGTACCAGCAGCAAGGCAGGGGTCGGTGGCTACACCTTC.

In its sample, this clonotype was seen many times. The chain is built from TRBV5-4 and TRBJ1-2, with D unresolved. The CDR3 is made up of 16 amino acids. The V end was cut by 6 bases, the J end by 4 bases, with 22 bases between. Germline CDR1 is SGHNT and CDR2 is YYREEE (reference sequence). DNA for the CDR3: TGTGCCAGCAACCATTCCGTACCAGGAAAGACCTATGGCTACACCTTC. This codes for CASNHSVPGKTYGYTF.

With respect to this clonotype: Possible read error: a much larger clone is one base away. This chain links TRBV6-6 with TRBJ1-2, with D tentatively TRBD1 (5 bases). The V gene's germline CDR1 is MNHNY and CDR2 SVGAGI (reference sequence). CDR3 length equals 12 residues. The CDR3 DNA is TGTACCGGGGACGGGGGGTTGTATGGCTACACCTTC. Protein product: CTGDGGLYGYTF.

This clonotype was seen at least ten times. The chain is built from TRBV30 and TRBJ1-2; D gene ambiguous. Germline CDR1 is GTSNPN and CDR2 is SVGIG (reference sequence). V was clipped by 5 bases and J by 4 bases, with 23 bases between them. The CDR3 sequence is 16 residues long. CDR3 region: CAWSSPRYRKTYGYTF. Written as DNA, the CDR3 is TGTGCCTGGTCAAGCCCGCGTTATAGAAAGACCTATGGCTACACCTTC.

At least ten counts were recorded for this clonotype. The V gene is TRBV6-1, the J gene TRBJ2-5; TRBD2 aligns across 7 bases. The CDR3 has 16 amino acids. Unmatched junction bases numbered 7, after V lost 2 bases and J lost 1 base. From germline, CDR1 is MNHNS and CDR2 SASEGT. The CDR3 DNA follows: TGTGCCAGCAGTGAAAGGCCTAGCGGAGCCCAAGAGACCCAGTACTTC. Its translation: CASSERPSGAQETQYF.

The table lists this clonotype with many counts. The chain is built from TRBV10-3 and TRBJ1-1, with D perhaps matching TRBD1 (6 bases). V shed 6 bases and J shed 4 bases, with 15 bases lying between them. Germline CDR1 ENHRY, CDR2 SYGVKD. CDR3 length: 14 amino acids. CDR3 amino acids: CAIRTGGLFTEAFF. The CDR3 nucleotides are TGTGCCATCAGGACAGGAGGTTTGTTCACTGAAGCTTTCTTT.

This clonotype appeared many times. The chain links TRBV20-1 to TRBJ1-1; 7 bases line up with TRBD1. This CDR3 is built from 16 residues. Trimming at V came to 2 bases and at J to 6 bases, leaving 15 bases not matched to a gene. The germline V gene encodes CDR1 DFQATT and CDR2 SNEGSKA (reference sequence). CDR3 in amino acids: CSARRGPVGIPSEAFF. In DNA form, the CDR3 reads TGCAGTGCTAGAAGGGGGCCCGTCGGGATCCCCTCTGAAGCTTTCTTT.

This clonotype showed up many times. This rearrangement joins TRBV6-2 or TRBV6-3 to TRBJ1-2, with D possibly TRBD1 on 5 matching bases. The CDR3 contains 17 residues. CDR1 is MNHEY and CDR2 is SVGEGT in the germline V gene. Between the trimmed V and J ends, which lost 5 bases and 4 bases, there was a span of 23 bases. In DNA, the CDR3 is TGTGCCAGCAGTGGTGGGGCCTGCATCGGAAAGACCTATGGCTACACCTTC. Protein: CASSGGACIGKTYGYTF.

Regarding this clonotype: It may be a read error: a sequence one base away is much more abundant. This sequence joins TRBV2 and TRBJ1-2; D gene uncertain. The CDR3 runs 14 residues. Trimming shortened V by 4 bases and J by 5 bases, and 14 bases separated the two germline ends. Per the germline V gene, CDR1 is SNHLY and CDR2 is FYNNEI. CDR3 nucleotide sequence: TGTGCCAGCAGTGCGGGGTTTGTGATATATGGCTACACCTTC. It codes for CASSAGFVIYGYTF.

Comments on this clonotype: A single base separates this from a much larger clone, so it may be a read error. The CDR3 does not close with the conserved phenylalanine or tryptophan, likely indicating a read error. The rearrangement uses TRBV5-4 and TRBJ2-6; unclear D gene. The V gene lost 4 bases and the J gene lost 5 bases, with 7 bases spanning the gap. This CDR3 has 13 residues. Germline V gene data show CDR1 as SGHNT and CDR2 as YYREEE (reference sequence). CDR3 in amino acids: CASSVDRANVLTS. In DNA, the CDR3 is TGTGCCAGCAGCGTTGACAGGGCCAACGTCCTGACTTCC.

The table lists this clonotype with a count of one. This could be a read error, since a much larger clone is one nucleotide away. The chain employs TRBV9 and TRBJ1-2; D call uncertain. The CDR3 covers 16 residues. Germline values: CDR1 SGDLS, CDR2 YYNGEE. CDR3: CASDEVYSRKTYGCTF. The DNA of the CDR3 is TGTGCCAGCGACGAGGTGTACTCAAGAAAGACCTATGGCTGCACCTTC.

This clonotype was counted many times. The V gene is TRBV19, the J gene TRBJ1-3; 10 bases agree with TRBD1. This CDR3 has 15 amino acids. Trimming took 6 bases from V and 8 from J; bases not matched to a gene: 10. Looked up from germline, CDR1 is LNHDA and CDR2 is SQIVND (reference sequence). The DNA of the CDR3 is TGTGCCAGTAGCACAGACAGGGGGCGAAGCCACACCATATATTTT. Amino acids: CASSTDRGRSHTIYF. The entire variable domain, with the rest obtained from reference TRBV19 and TRBJ1-3, is as follows: DGGITQSPKYLFRKEGQNVTLSCEQNLNHDAMYWYRQDPGQGLRLIYYSQIVNDFQKGDIAEGYSVSREKKESFPLTVTSAQKNPTAFYLCASSTDRGRSHTIYFGEGSWLTVV.

A word on this clonotype: A much larger clonotype is one base distant, so this may be a read error. The chain carries TRBV6-2 or TRBV6-3 and TRBJ2-3, with 7 positions matching TRBD1. The assigned J gene may be wrong: the sequence end matches TRBJ2-7 better. The germline V gene encodes CDR1 MNHEY and CDR2 SVGEGT. The CDR3 extends over 16 amino acids. CDR3 nucleotide sequence: TGTGCCAGCAGTTACTCCCAGACAGGGCCCCCCTACAAGCAGTACTTC. This gives the protein CASSYSQTGPPYKQYF.

In this sample, this clonotype turned up many times. CDR3 in amino acids: CASSCAGCIGKTYGYTF. In DNA, the CDR3 is TGTGCCAGCAGTTGCGCGGGCTGCATCGGAAAGACCTATGGCTACACCTTC. J is TRBJ1-2 and V is TRBV6-2 or TRBV6-3; D is undetermined. CDR3 size: 17 residues. Germline CDR1 is MNHEY and CDR2 is SVGEGT. V gave up 4 bases and J gave up 4 bases, with 22 bases separating them.

Remarks on this clonotype: Since a much larger clone is just one base distant, this may be a read error. The gene calls are TRBV5-4 and TRBJ2-7, with D tentatively TRBD2 (5 bases). Germline CDR1 SGHNT, CDR2 YYREEE (reference sequence). The CDR3 length is 16 residues. In DNA, the CDR3 is TGTACCAGCGCCCTGGGTAGGACTTCCTCCTCCTACGAGCAGTACTTC. Its protein is CTSALGRTSSSYEQYF.

This clonotype has a count of ten or more. One junction end does not reproduce the germline sequence, and a read error may be involved. The chain employs TRBV7-6 and TRBJ1-2; D is perhaps TRBD1 (5 bases). The CDR3 is made up of 17 amino acids. Germline V gene lookup returns CDR1 SGHVS and CDR2 FNYEAQ. In DNA, the CDR3 is TGTGCCAGCAGCAACAGGCATGAATCTCGAAAGACCTATGGCTACACATTC. This codes for CASSNRHESRKTYGYTF.

This clonotype was picked up many times. CDR3 coding DNA: TGTGCCAGCAGCGTAGAAAAAGGGACGAACTATGGCTACACCTTC. Protein sequence: CASSVEKGTNYGYTF. The rearrangement uses TRBV9 and TRBJ1-2, with a weak D call TRBD1 (5 bases). In germline, CDR1 is SGDLS, CDR2 YYNGEE. CDR3 length: 15 residues. Trimming cost V 0 bases and J 2 bases, with 11 bases left between them.

This clonotype was observed many times. J is TRBJ1-2 and V is TRBV7-9; D unresolved. Germline CDR1 and CDR2: SEHNR and FQNEAQ (reference sequence). This CDR3 is 17 amino acids long. The V end lost 5 bases, the J end lost 4 bases, and 23 bases lay between the germline ends. In nucleotides, the CDR3 is TGTGCCAGCAGCCTGCGGCTATACCATGGAAAGACCTATGGCTACACCTTC. Amino acid sequence: CASSLRLYHGKTYGYTF.

This clonotype appeared many times. The chain employs TRBV19 and TRBJ1-2, with TRBD1 as a possible D gene (5 bases). Germline values: CDR1 LNHDA, CDR2 SQIVND (reference sequence). V lost 7 bases and J 5 bases, leaving 20 bases between the germline ends. The CDR3 loop spans 15 amino acids. The CDR3 DNA reads as TGTGCCAGTACCCTGACGCCCCAGGGCCTTTATGGCTACACCTTC. Its protein product is CASTLTPQGLYGYTF.

Worth noting for this clonotype: A read error may explain this, as a much larger clone is one base away. This rearrangement joins TRBV9 to TRBJ1-4; no clear D. CDR3 length: 15 amino acids. Germline V gives CDR1 SGDLS, CDR2 YYNGEE. CDR3 bases: TGTGCCAACAGCCCCACCGGCCAGCATAATGAAAAACTGTTTTTT. Translated, it gives CANSPTGQHNEKLFF.

This clonotype was seen at least ten times. The chain combines TRBV20-1 with TRBJ1-1; tentatively, D is TRBD1 (6 bases). CDR3 length: 16 amino acids. Trimming shortened V by 0 bases and J by 4 bases, and 18 bases separated the two germline ends. Germline V gene data show CDR1 as DFQATT and CDR2 as SNEGSKA (reference sequence). CDR3 amino acids: CSARDEAGDMVTEAFF. As DNA, the CDR3 is TGCAGTGCTAGAGATGAGGCAGGGGATATGGTCACTGAAGCTTTCTTT.

The rearrangement uses TRBV27 and TRBJ1-5; D perhaps matches TRBD1 (6 bases). CDR3 length: 15 amino acids. The V end was cut by 2 bases, the J end by 4 bases, with 12 bases between. Germline V gene lookup returns CDR1 MNHEY and CDR2 SMNVEV (reference sequence). CDR3 nucleotide sequence: TGTGCCAGCAGTTTAGGGGGGGCTCGGAATCAGCCCCAGCATTTT. Amino acid sequence: CASSLGGARNQPQHF.

This clonotype has a single count. Compared with germline, one end of the junction differs, possibly owing to a read error. The rearrangement joins TRBV6-5 to TRBJ2-1; 10 bases align to TRBD2. CDR3 size: 19 residues. CDR1 is MNHEY and CDR2 is SVGAGI in the germline V gene. The CDR3 reads CASRNIPTSGASRGNEQLF. The CDR3, as DNA: TGTGCCAGCAGAAACATCCCCACTAGCGGGGCATCGAGGGGGAATGAGCAGCTCTTC.